Following are 12 T cell receptor beta chains from one sample sequenced in a study of blood T cell repertoires in COVID-19 (dated by TCRdb to the early 2020s). Library preparation used the immunoSEQ multiplex PCR assay. Here the immuneACCESS table is served through TCRdb, limited to in-frame sequences with V and J called. Missing clones are a known gap in these copies; in checked studies unresolved V genes cover under half, and the rest lacks a known reason. The table for this sample lists 90,000 to 120,000 clones; 84% of them were counted only once. The top ten clones comprise around 4.2% of the sample. The sample was peripheral blood. All receptors come from a human donor in a cohort sampled during active COVID-19.

V is TRBV7-2 and J is TRBJ2-7; D possibly corresponds to TRBD2 (6 bases). CDR1 is SGHTA and CDR2 is FQGNSA in the germline V gene. The V gene lost 1 base and the J gene lost 2 bases, with 21 bases spanning the gap. The CDR3 loop spans 18 amino acids. The CDR3 region has the DNA TGTGCCAGCAGCTTAGTTCATGGAGCGGGCCCCATGCCCTACGAGCAGTACTTC. Residues: CASSLVHGAGPMPYEQYF.

The J gene is TRBJ2-7, the V gene TRBV9, with D tentatively TRBD2 (5 bases). Per the germline V gene, CDR1 is SGDLS and CDR2 is YYNGEE. V was trimmed by 0 bases and J by 3 bases, leaving 13 bases between them. The CDR3 is made up of 15 amino acids. The CDR3 loop is CASSVGSGFGYEQYF. The CDR3 nucleotides read TGTGCCAGCAGCGTAGGGTCGGGGTTCGGCTACGAGCAGTACTTC.

This chain connects TRBV7-3 to TRBJ2-1; 13 bases align to TRBD2. There are 14 residues in the CDR3. Germline V gene lookup returns CDR1 SGHTA and CDR2 FQGTGA. With 5 bases clipped from V and 6 bases from J, the junction kept 1 base outside the gene matches. DNA of the CDR3: TGTGCCAGCAGCCGGACTAGCGGGGGCAATGAGCAGTTCTTC. Translation gives CASSRTSGGNEQFF.

This chain joins TRBV12-3 or TRBV12-4 and TRBJ2-3; TRBD1 agrees at 7 bases. The CDR3 contains 13 residues. Unmatched junction bases numbered 6, after V lost 8 bases and J lost 4 bases. CDR3 region: CASRQGEADTQYF. DNA for the CDR3: TGTGCCAGCCGACAGGGTGAAGCAGATACGCAGTATTTT.

This chain links TRBV18 with TRBJ1-1, with a weak D call TRBD1 (5 bases). V shed 2 bases and J shed 7 bases, with 14 bases lying between them. The CDR3 runs to 14 residues. Germline V CDR1 and CDR2: KGHSH, LQKENI. CDR3 nucleotides: TGTGCCAGCTCACCAAAAAATACGGACATTGAAGCTTTCTTT. Residues: CASSPKNTDIEAFF.

The V and J genes are TRBV12-3 or TRBV12-4 and TRBJ1-2; TRBD1 is a possible D gene (6 bases). The germline V and J ends were trimmed by 5 bases and 2 bases, with 9 bases remaining between them. This CDR3 contains 13 residues. This chain's CDR3 is CASSRTANYGYTF. CDR3 nucleotide sequence: TGTGCCAGCAGTCGGACAGCGAACTATGGCTACACCTTC.

The chain joins TRBV11-3 to TRBJ2-1; TRBD1 agrees at 9 bases. The germline V gene encodes CDR1 SGHNT and CDR2 YENEEA. The CDR3 loop spans 15 amino acids. J was trimmed by 5 bases and V by 1 base; bases with no gene match: 3. The CDR3 here is CASSLAWDRDNEQFF. DNA for the CDR3: TGTGCCAGCAGCTTAGCCTGGGACAGGGACAATGAGCAGTTCTTC.

Concerning this clone: At the DNA level, this CDR3 is encoded by other sequences in the same sample as well. J is TRBJ1-2 and V is TRBV9; TRBD1 aligns across 8 bases. The CDR3 runs 14 residues. Losses at the gene ends were 4 bases for V and 3 bases for J; bases not matched to a gene: 5. Germline assignment: CDR1 SGDLS and CDR2 YYNGEE. In DNA form, the CDR3 reads TGTGCCAGCAGCCCCGGACAGGGCGACTATGGCTACACCTTC. It translates to CASSPGQGDYGYTF.

Only one count was recorded for this clone. The CDR3 nucleotides are TGTGCCAGTAGTATAGGGACTAGCGGGAGGCCACTCACAGATACGCAGTATTTT. Translating gives CASSIGTSGRPLTDTQYF. J is TRBJ2-3 and V is TRBV19, with TRBD2 matching over 14 bases. The junction had 5 bases not matched to a gene; V was cut back by 1 base and J by 2 bases. Germline-derived CDR1 and CDR2 are LNHDA and SQIVND (reference sequence). The CDR3 has 18 amino acids.

V is TRBV11-2 and J is TRBJ2-7, with 11 bases identical to TRBD2. Germline lookup yields CDR1 SGHAT and CDR2 FQNNGV. The V gene end was trimmed by 5 bases and the J gene end by 0 bases; junction bases not matched to a gene: 6. The CDR3 contains 16 residues. The CDR3 loop is CASSPGTSGYSYEQYF. The CDR3 nucleotides are TGTGCCAGCAGCCCCGGGACTAGCGGTTACTCCTACGAGCAGTACTTC. Based on the CDR3 plus reference TRBV11-2 and TRBJ2-7, the full variable domain is EAGVAQSPRYKIIEKRQSVAFWCNPISGHATLYWYQQILGQGPKLLIQFQNNGVVDDSQLPKDRFSAERLKGVDSTLKIQPAKLEDSAVYLCASSPGTSGYSYEQYFGPGTRLTVT.

V is TRBV12-3 or TRBV12-4 and J is TRBJ1-4; no clear D. V lost 4 bases and J 3 bases, leaving 3 bases between the germline ends. The CDR3 spans 12 residues. The DNA of the CDR3 is TGTGCCAGCAGTTCTCCTAATGAAAAACTGTTTTTT. It translates to CASSSPNEKLFF.

CDR3 protein: CASSPQNGGETQYF. DNA of the CDR3: TGTGCCAGCTCACCCCAAAACGGAGGGGAGACCCAGTACTTC. This chain joins TRBV18 and TRBJ2-5, with D maybe TRBD2 (6 bases). CDR1 KGHSH and CDR2 LQKENI come from the germline V gene. V lost 3 bases and J 5 bases, leaving 13 bases between the germline ends. There are 14 residues in the CDR3.